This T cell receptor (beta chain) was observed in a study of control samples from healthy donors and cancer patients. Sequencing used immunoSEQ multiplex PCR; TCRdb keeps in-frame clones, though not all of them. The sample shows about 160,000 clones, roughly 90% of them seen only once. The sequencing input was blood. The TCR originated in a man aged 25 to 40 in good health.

In DNA form, the CDR3 reads TGTGCCAGCAGCTTATCGTTTGTTGGGACCGCCGTGACCTTC. The encoded protein is CASSLSFVGTAVTF. The chain joins TRBV7-9 to TRBJ1-2, with a weak D call TRBD1 (5 bases). V was trimmed by 2 bases and J by 14 bases, leaving 21 bases between them. The CDR3 is made up of 14 amino acids. CDR1 is SEHNR, CDR2 FQNEAQ, per germline (reference sequence).